These T cell receptor beta chains were read from a single sample in a study of blood T cell repertoires in COVID-19. The repertoire was sequenced with immunoSEQ multiplex PCR; TCRdb's copy has only in-frame clones and lacks some. The sample holds just under 60,000 clones, 70% to 85% seen once. The sample comprised peripheral blood. All receptors derive from a human donor in a cohort sampled during active COVID-19. The CDR3 runs from the conserved cysteine through the conserved F or W. D genes are given only for firm matches. Size values are once, few and many counts, or a class for expanded clones, and some rows have none.

CDR3nt | CDR3aa | v_gene | abundance | j_gene | d_gene
TGCGCCAGCAGCCAGGGGACTAGCGGGCGCACAGATACGCAGTATTTT | CASSQGTSGRTDTQYF | TRBV5-1 | . | TRBJ2-3 | TRBD2
TGTGCCAGCAGTTTAGCCTGGAGGGGTCACACTGAAGCTTTCTTT | CASSLAWRGHTEAFF | TRBV28 | . | TRBJ1-1 | .
TGTGCCAGCAGCCCCGCGGCGGTAGCCAAAAACATTCAGTACTTC | CASSPAAVAKNIQYF | TRBV7-2 | . | TRBJ2-4 | .
TGTGCCAGCAGCCAAGAGGCGGGAGTTGCTAACGTCCTGACTTTC | CASSQEAGVANVLTF | TRBV3-1/TRBV3-2 | . | TRBJ2-6 | TRBD2
TGTGCCAGCAGCCTGGGACAGGCTAATTCACCCCTCCACTTT | CASSLGQANSPLHF | TRBV3-1/TRBV3-2 | . | TRBJ1-6 | TRBD1
TGTGCCAGCAGCTTACGAGGGACAGGGGGGAATGAGCAGTTCTTC | CASSLRGTGGNEQFF | TRBV11-3 | few | TRBJ2-1 | TRBD1
TGTGCCACCAGTGATTTGGTTGGTCTAGCGTTTGAGCAGTTCTTC | CATSDLVGLAFEQFF | TRBV24-1 | . | TRBJ2-1 | .
TGTGCCAGCGGACGGGGTGCGCAGTATTTT | CASGRGAQYF | TRBV2 | . | TRBJ2-3 | .
TGTGCCAGCAGCTTTGGACTAGTTAAGTACTTC | CASSFGLVKYF | TRBV7-2 | . | TRBJ2-7 | TRBD2
TGCGCCAGCAGCCAAACGTGGGGCAGGTACACTGAAGCTTTCTTT | CASSQTWGRYTEAFF | TRBV4-3 | . | TRBJ1-1 | .
TGCGCCAGCAGCTTTGACAGTCGCTATGGCTACACCTTC | CASSFDSRYGYTF | TRBV5-1 | few | TRBJ1-2 | .
TGTGCCAGCAGTTCAGACCGGGACAGCACTAACTATGGCTACACCTTC | CASSSDRDSTNYGYTF | TRBV27 | . | TRBJ1-2 | TRBD1
TGTGCCAGCAGCTTATTGGGCGGGAGTAGCACCGGGGAGCTGTTTTTT | CASSLLGGSSTGELFF | TRBV7-2 | . | TRBJ2-2 | TRBD2
TGTGCCAGCTCGGACACTAAGGAGGGTTGGGGCGAAAAACTGTTTTTT | CASSDTKEGWGEKLFF | TRBV18 | once | TRBJ1-4 | .
TGCGCCAGCAGCCAAGATTTGGGCGTAGGCGGGAGGGCAAATGAGCAGTTCTTC | CASSQDLGVGGRANEQFF | TRBV4-3 | . | TRBJ2-1 | TRBD2
TGTGCCAGCAGCAATGGAGTTGCAGATACGCAGTATTTT | CASSNGVADTQYF | TRBV7-3 | . | TRBJ2-3 | .
TGTGCCAGCAGTGTGCGGTTGGGGGGGCTCGCCTATAATTCACCCCTCCACTTT | CASSVRLGGLAYNSPLHF | TRBV27 | . | TRBJ1-6 | .
TGTGCCAGTAGCCTTACAGGGGTTCAAGAGACCCAGTACTTC | CASSLTGVQETQYF | TRBV19 | . | TRBJ2-5 | TRBD1
TGCGCCAGCAGTGAGAGGGGGTACACCGGGGAGCTGTTTTTT | CASSERGYTGELFF | TRBV10-1 | . | TRBJ2-2 | .
TGTGCCAGCAGTCGAACGGGACTAACTTACAATGAGCAGTTCTTC | CASSRTGLTYNEQFF | TRBV28 | . | TRBJ2-1 | TRBD2
TGTGCCTGGAAGGCTAGCGGGACACGGGGAACCGGGGAGCTGTTTTTT | CAWKASGTRGTGELFF | TRBV30 | few | TRBJ2-2 | TRBD2
TGTGCCAGCAGTACATACTCGGGGGGCATGGAGCCCCAGCATTTT | CASSTYSGGMEPQHF | TRBV6-2/TRBV6-3 | . | TRBJ1-5 | .
TGTGCCACCCATGGCAAGCAGGGGGCGCATGGCTACACCTTC | CATHGKQGAHGYTF | TRBV24-1 | . | TRBJ1-2 | TRBD1
TGTGCCAGCAGAGCGGACAGGCACTCTGGAAACACCATATATTTT | CASRADRHSGNTIYF | TRBV2 | . | TRBJ1-3 | TRBD1
TGTGCCACCAGCATAAACGTCCCCGGGAGTGGCAATGAGCAGTTCTTC | CATSINVPGSGNEQFF | TRBV15 | . | TRBJ2-1 | .
TGTGCCAGCACCCGGGAGGGTTTGACAGATACGCAGTATTTT | CASTREGLTDTQYF | TRBV28 | . | TRBJ2-3 | TRBD2
TGTGCCAGCAGTTTTGTCGGGAGGGGGCTGGGCAATCAGCCCCAGCATTTT | CASSFVGRGLGNQPQHF | TRBV28 | . | TRBJ1-5 | TRBD1
TGCAGCGTGGACAGGGGGCTGGTTGGCTACACCTTC | CSVDRGLVGYTF | TRBV29-1 | . | TRBJ1-2 | TRBD1
TGTGCCAGCGCCATTCAGTCTAGCACAGATACGCAGTATTTT | CASAIQSSTDTQYF | TRBV6-4 | . | TRBJ2-3 | .
TGCGCCAGCAGTGAGTCGCTGGGGAGGGAAGAGACCCAGTACTTC | CASSESLGREETQYF | TRBV10-1 | . | TRBJ2-5 | TRBD2
TGTGCCAGCAGAAGGGACAGGGCTGAAGCTTTCTTT | CASRRDRAEAFF | TRBV2 | . | TRBJ1-1 | TRBD1
TGTGCCAGCAGCTTATCCAGGGTCGATACGCAGTATTTT | CASSLSRVDTQYF | TRBV11-2 | . | TRBJ2-3 | .
TGTGCCAGCAGCGTAGTAGATGACAGGGGCACTGAAGCTTTCTTT | CASSVVDDRGTEAFF | TRBV9 | few | TRBJ1-1 | TRBD1
TGTGCCAGCAGTGAAACTCCTAACTATGGCTACACCTTC | CASSETPNYGYTF | TRBV6-1 | . | TRBJ1-2 | .
TGTGCCAGCAGCCCCGGGACTAGCGGGGCCACAGATACGCAGTATTTT | CASSPGTSGATDTQYF | TRBV7-2 | . | TRBJ2-3 | TRBD2
TGTGCCAGCAGTTACTTTAGCGGGAGCCAGTTCTTC | CASSYFSGSQFF | TRBV6-2/TRBV6-3 | . | TRBJ2-1 | TRBD2
TGTGCCAGCAGCCTCGGGACAGGATCCCAAGAGACCCAGTACTTC | CASSLGTGSQETQYF | TRBV5-4 | once | TRBJ2-5 | TRBD1
TGTGCTAGCAGCCGGAGTAGCGGACCCCAAGAGACCCAGTACTTC | CASSRSSGPQETQYF | TRBV7-7 | once | TRBJ2-5 | .
TGTGCCTGGGGTCAAGGAGAGTATTATCAGCCCCAGCATTTT | CAWGQGEYYQPQHF | TRBV30 | . | TRBJ1-5 | .
TGTGCCTGGAGACCGGGACAGAAACTCTATAATTCACCCCTCCACTTT | CAWRPGQKLYNSPLHF | TRBV30 | . | TRBJ1-6 | TRBD1
TGTGCCAGCAGATACTCCCCGGATACGCAGTATTTT | CASRYSPDTQYF | TRBV12-3/TRBV12-4 | . | TRBJ2-3 | .
TGTGCCAGCAGCTTAGGGTGGGCAGGGGGCTCGAATGAGCAGTTCTTC | CASSLGWAGGSNEQFF | TRBV7-9 | . | TRBJ2-1 | TRBD1
TGCGCCAGCAGCTTGGAGGTGGGACGGGGGAAAGAGCAGTACTTC | CASSLEVGRGKEQYF | TRBV5-1 | few | TRBJ2-7 | .
TGTGCCAGCAGACGGGGGACTAGCGGGGACTCCTACGAGCAGTACTTC | CASRRGTSGDSYEQYF | TRBV27 | . | TRBJ2-7 | TRBD2
TGTGCCAGCAGTTTATCCCGGACAAGCTCCTATAATTCACCCCTCCACTTT | CASSLSRTSSYNSPLHF | TRBV27 | . | TRBJ1-6 | .
TGTGCCAGACCGTTGGGACAGGGGTTTGCAGATACGCAGTATTTT | CARPLGQGFADTQYF | TRBV12-1 | . | TRBJ2-3 | .
TGCGCCAGCAGCCAAGGGGCCGGGACAGTTTTTGTGTGGGCAGTAGAAGAGTATTTT | CASSQGAGTVFVWAVEEYF | TRBV4-1 | . | TRBJ2-3 | TRBD1
TGTGCCAGCAGTTACGGACAGCCACCTGTGAACACTGAAGCTTTCTTT | CASSYGQPPVNTEAFF | TRBV6-5 | . | TRBJ1-1 | .
TGTGCCAGCAGCCAAGACGGCGGGTCCTACCCCGGCTTCTCCTACAATGAGCAGTTCTTC | CASSQDGGSYPGFSYNEQFF | TRBV14 | . | TRBJ2-1 | .
TGTGCCAGCAGGAGGGAGTCGACCACCTATACGCAGTATTTT | CASRRESTTYTQYF | TRBV2 | . | TRBJ2-3 | .
TGTGCCAGCAGTTACTCGAGACTAGCGGGAACCTACGAGCAGTACTTC | CASSYSRLAGTYEQYF | TRBV6-6 | . | TRBJ2-7 | TRBD2
TGTGCCAGCAGCCTGGGACAGTCATATGGCTACACCTTC | CASSLGQSYGYTF | TRBV3-1/TRBV3-2 | . | TRBJ1-2 | TRBD1
TGTGCCAGCAGTTTGCCGGGACAGGGGAACGAGCAGTACTTC | CASSLPGQGNEQYF | TRBV27 | . | TRBJ2-7 | TRBD1
TGTGCCAGTAGTCGCTTTAGGGACAGGCCCTACAATGAGCAGTTCTTC | CASSRFRDRPYNEQFF | TRBV19 | . | TRBJ2-1 | TRBD1
TGCGCCAGCAGCCAAGGAGGGAGTGCGTACGAGCAGTACTTC | CASSQGGSAYEQYF | TRBV4-3 | . | TRBJ2-7 | .
TGTGCCAGCAGTCTACAGGGAATAGCTGAAGCTTTCTTT | CASSLQGIAEAFF | TRBV28 | . | TRBJ1-1 | .
TGTGCCAGCAGCTTGAGGGACAGCAGCACAGATACGCAGTATTTT | CASSLRDSSTDTQYF | TRBV5-6 | . | TRBJ2-3 | TRBD1
TGTGCCAGCAGTCGAATCGGGGGTCCCTCCTACGAGCAGTACTTC | CASSRIGGPSYEQYF | TRBV27 | . | TRBJ2-7 | .
TGTGCCAGTAGTATAAGGGGGACAGGAGGTTTTCGGGGAGGGATGAATGAGCAGTTCTTC | CASSIRGTGGFRGGMNEQFF | TRBV19 | few | TRBJ2-1 | .